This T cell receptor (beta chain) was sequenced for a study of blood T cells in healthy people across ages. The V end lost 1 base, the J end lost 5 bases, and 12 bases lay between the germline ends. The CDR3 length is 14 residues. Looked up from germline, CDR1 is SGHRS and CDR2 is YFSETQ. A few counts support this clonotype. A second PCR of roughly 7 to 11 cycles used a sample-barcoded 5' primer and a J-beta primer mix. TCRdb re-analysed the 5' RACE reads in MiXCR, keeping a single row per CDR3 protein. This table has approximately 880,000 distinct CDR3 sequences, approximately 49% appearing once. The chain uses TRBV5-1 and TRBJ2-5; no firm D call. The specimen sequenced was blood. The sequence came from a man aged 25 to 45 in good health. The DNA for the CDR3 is TGCGCCAGCAGCTTGCAAGACTCCGGGGAGACCCAGTACTTC. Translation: CASSLQDSGETQYF.